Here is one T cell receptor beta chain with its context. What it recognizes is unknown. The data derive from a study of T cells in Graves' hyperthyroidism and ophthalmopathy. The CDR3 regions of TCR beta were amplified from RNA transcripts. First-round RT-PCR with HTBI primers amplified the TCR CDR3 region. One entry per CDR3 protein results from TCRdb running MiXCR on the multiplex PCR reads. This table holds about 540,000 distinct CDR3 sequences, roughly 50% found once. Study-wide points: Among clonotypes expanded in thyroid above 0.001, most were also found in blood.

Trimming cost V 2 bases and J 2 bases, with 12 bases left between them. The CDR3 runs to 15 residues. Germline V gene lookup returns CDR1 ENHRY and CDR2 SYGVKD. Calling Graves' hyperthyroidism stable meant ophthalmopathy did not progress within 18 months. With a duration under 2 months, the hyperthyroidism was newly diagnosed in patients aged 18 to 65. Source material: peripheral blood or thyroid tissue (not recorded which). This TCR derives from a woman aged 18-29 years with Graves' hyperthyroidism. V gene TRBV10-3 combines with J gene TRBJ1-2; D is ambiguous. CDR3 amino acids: CAISENTLSNYGYTF. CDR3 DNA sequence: TGTGCCATCAGTGAGAACACGCTTTCCAACTATGGCTACACCTTC.